The sequence of this T cell receptor beta chain was determined in a study of Graves' ophthalmopathy and Graves' hyperthyroidism. This CDR3 comprises 14 residues. J was trimmed by 3 bases and V by 3 bases; bases with no gene match: 1. The germline CDR1 and CDR2 sequences are MNHEY and SMNVEV (reference sequence). RNA served as the template for amplifying TCR beta CDR3 regions. The workflow started with a first-round RT-PCR run with HTBI primers and then moved on to a second-round multiplex PCR. One entry per CDR3 protein results from TCRdb running MiXCR on the multiplex PCR reads. This sample has hundreds of thousands of distinct CDR3 sequences, with over 20% found just once. None of the included patients had other autoimmune diseases, uncontrolled infections, pregnancy or lactation, as these led to exclusion. This clonotype was detected many times.

Sequenced sample: peripheral blood. This chain connects TRBV27 to TRBJ2-2; 7 positions match TRBD1. This TCR came from a woman under 30 with stable Graves' hyperthyroidism. CDR3 bases: TGTGCCAGCAGTTTCGACAGGGACACCGGGGAGCTGTTTTTT. It encodes CASSFDRDTGELFF.